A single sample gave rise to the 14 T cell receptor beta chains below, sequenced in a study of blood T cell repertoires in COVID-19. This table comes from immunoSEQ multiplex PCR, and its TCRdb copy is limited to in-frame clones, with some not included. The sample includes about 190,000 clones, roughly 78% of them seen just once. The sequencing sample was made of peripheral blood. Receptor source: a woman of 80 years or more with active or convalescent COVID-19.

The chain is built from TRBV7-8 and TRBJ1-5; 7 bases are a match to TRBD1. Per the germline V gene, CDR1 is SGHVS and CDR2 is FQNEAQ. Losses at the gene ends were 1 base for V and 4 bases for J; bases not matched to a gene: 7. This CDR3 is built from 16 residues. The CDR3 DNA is TGTGCCAGCAGCTTAGAGAGCCGACAGGGAAATCAGCCCCAGCATTTT. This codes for CASSLESRQGNQPQHF.

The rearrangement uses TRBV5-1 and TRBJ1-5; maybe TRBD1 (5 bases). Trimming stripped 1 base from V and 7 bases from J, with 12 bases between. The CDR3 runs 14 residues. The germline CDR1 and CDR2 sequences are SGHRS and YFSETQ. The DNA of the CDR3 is TGCGCCAGCAGCTTGCAGGGTGGAGGGCAGCCCCAGCATTTT. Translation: CASSLQGGGQPQHF.

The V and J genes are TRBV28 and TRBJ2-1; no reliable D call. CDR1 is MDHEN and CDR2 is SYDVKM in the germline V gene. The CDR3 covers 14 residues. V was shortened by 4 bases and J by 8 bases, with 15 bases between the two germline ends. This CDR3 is CASSSVQVSDEQFF. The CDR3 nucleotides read TGTGCCAGCAGTTCGGTTCAGGTTTCGGATGAGCAGTTCTTC.

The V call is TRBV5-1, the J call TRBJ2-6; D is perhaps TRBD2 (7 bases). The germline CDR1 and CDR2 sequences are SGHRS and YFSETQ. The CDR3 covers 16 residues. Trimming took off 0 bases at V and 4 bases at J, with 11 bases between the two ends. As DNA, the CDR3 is TGCGCCAGCAGCTTGGCGGGGGGCCCCGGGGCCAACGTCCTGACTTTC. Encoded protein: CASSLAGGPGANVLTF.

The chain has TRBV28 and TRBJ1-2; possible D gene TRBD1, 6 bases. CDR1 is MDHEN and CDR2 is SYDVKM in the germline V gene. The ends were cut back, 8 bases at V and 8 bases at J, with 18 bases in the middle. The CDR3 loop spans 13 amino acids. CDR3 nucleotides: TGTGCCAGCGGTACTCAGGGGTCTTACGGCTACACCTTC. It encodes CASGTQGSYGYTF.

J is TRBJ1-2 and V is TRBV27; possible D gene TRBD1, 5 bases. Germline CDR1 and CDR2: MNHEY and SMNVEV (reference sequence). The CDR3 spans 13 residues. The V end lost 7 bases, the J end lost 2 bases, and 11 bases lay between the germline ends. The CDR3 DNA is TGTGCCAGCACTCCTACAGGAAACTATGGCTACACCTTC. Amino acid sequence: CASTPTGNYGYTF.

This CDR3 is CSVLTSGLTDTQYF. CDR3 nucleotides: TGCAGTGTGTTGACTAGCGGACTAACAGATACGCAGTATTTT. This sequence joins TRBV29-1 and TRBJ2-3, with 9 bases matching TRBD2. Germline assignment: CDR1 SQVTM and CDR2 ANQGSEA. CDR3 size: 14 residues.

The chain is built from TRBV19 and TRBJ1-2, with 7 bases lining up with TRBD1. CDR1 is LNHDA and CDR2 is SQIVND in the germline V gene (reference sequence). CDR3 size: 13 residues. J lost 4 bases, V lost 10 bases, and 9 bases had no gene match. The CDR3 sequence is CAIYRGTGYGYTF. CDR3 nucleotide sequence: TGTGCCATTTACAGGGGAACAGGCTATGGCTACACCTTC.

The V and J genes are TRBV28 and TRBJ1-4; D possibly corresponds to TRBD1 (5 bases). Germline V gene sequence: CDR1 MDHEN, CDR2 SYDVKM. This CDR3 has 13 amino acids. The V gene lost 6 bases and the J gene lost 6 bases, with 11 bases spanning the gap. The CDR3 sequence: CASRVGGDEKLFF. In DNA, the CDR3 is TGTGCCAGCAGGGTCGGGGGGGATGAAAAACTGTTTTTT.

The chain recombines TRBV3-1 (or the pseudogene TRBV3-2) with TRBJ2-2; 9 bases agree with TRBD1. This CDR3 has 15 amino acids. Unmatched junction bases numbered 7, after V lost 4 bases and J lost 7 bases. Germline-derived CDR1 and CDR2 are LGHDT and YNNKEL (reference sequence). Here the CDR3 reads CASSPTGTGYGELFF. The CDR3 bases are TGTGCCAGCAGCCCCACCGGGACAGGGTACGGGGAGCTGTTTTTT.

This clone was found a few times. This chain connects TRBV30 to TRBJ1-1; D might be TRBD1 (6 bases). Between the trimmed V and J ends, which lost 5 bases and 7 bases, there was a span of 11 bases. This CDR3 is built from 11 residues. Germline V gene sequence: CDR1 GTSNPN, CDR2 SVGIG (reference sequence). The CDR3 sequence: CAWGPQGEAFF. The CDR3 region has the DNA TGTGCCTGGGGACCACAGGGTGAAGCTTTCTTT.

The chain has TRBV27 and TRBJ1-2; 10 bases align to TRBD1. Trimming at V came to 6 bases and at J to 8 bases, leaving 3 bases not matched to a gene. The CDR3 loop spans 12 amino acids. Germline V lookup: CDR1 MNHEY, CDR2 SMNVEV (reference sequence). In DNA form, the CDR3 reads TGTGCCAGCAGGGAGGGACAGGGGGGCTACACCTTC. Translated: CASREGQGGYTF.

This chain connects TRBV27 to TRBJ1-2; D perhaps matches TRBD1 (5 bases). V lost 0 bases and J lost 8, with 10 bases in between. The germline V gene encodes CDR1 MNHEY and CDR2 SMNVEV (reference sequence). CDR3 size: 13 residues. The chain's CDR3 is CASSLSRGSGYTF. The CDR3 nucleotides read TGTGCCAGCAGTTTATCTAGGGGCTCGGGCTACACCTTC.

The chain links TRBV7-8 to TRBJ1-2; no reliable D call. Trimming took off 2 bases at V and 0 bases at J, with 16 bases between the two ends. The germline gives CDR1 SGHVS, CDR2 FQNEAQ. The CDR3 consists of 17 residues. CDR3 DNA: TGTGCCAGCAGCTTATTCGCGCCCCCTTATGCTAACTATGGCTACACCTTC. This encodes CASSLFAPPYANYGYTF.